This T cell receptor (beta chain) emerged from a study of tumor and adjacent non-tumor tissue in lung cancer. Background on the study: The patients, some ten men and 4 to 6 women, were roughly 30 to 80 with stage I to III disease.

Three rounds of nested PCR, following a modified ARM-PCR protocol, produced the TCRbeta library. TCRdb re-analysed the multiplex PCR reads in MiXCR, keeping a single row per CDR3 protein. The top ten clones hold more than 10% of a sample with approximately 130,000 distinct CDR3 sequences, approximately 66% of them seen once. RNA was extracted from bulk tissue without any cell sorting. With respect to this clonotype: Its antigen is not known. The junction departs from the called germline gene at one end, perhaps through a read error.

Study outcomes and limitations: In normal lung, the top 100 clones were significantly more dominant than in tumor.

The germline CDR1 and CDR2 sequences are SGHNT and YENEEA. CDR3 size: 13 residues. Input material: lung tumor tissue. This clonotype originated in a man aged 25 to 45 with non-small cell lung cancer. The chain has TRBV11-3 and TRBJ1-5; D perhaps matches TRBD1 (6 bases). DNA of the CDR3: TGTGTCAGCAGCTTAGCCGACAGGTCAGCCCAGCATTTT. Amino acids: CVSSLADRSAQHF.